Reported below is one TCR beta chain. Its antigen is currently unknown. These data originate in a study of PD-1 blockade in classical Hodgkin lymphoma. Study outcomes and limitations: Complete responders possessed baseline diversity comparable to newly diagnosed patients.

In every patient, relapse followed autologous stem cell transplantation, while exposure to brentuximab vedotin differed. Patients had relapsed/refractory classical Hodgkin lymphoma with complete response, partial response or progressive disease as best response. Profiling relied on immunoSEQ multiplex PCR, and the TCRdb table lists in-frame clones only, not all of them. Seen here are more than 35,000 clones, roughly 88% observed once, and the top ten hold approximately 8.1%. Trimming at V came to 3 bases and at J to 5 bases, leaving 7 bases not matched to a gene. CDR1 LNHDA and CDR2 SQIVND come from the germline V gene (reference sequence). The CDR3 is 15 amino acids.

The TCR comes from a human donor with classical Hodgkin lymphoma. Sequenced material: peripheral blood mononuclear cells (PBMCs), taken before the second cycle of nivolumab. This chain links TRBV19 with TRBJ2-5; 9 bases map to TRBD2. CDR3 nucleotides: TGTGCCAGTAGTATCCCCCTAGCGGGGAGGGAGACCCAGTACTTC. Protein: CASSIPLAGRETQYF.